This is a list of T cell receptor beta chains from one sample in a study of cytomegalovirus exposure and HLA in healthy donors. Sequencing was performed with immunoSEQ multiplex PCR; in TCRdb, only in-frame clones are kept and a portion is missing. Among roughly 75,000 clones listed, approximately 82% were seen once. Sequences were obtained from PBMCs. Every receptor here comes from a man in his 70s in good health and CMV-seropositive. CDR3s include the opening cysteine and the closing phenylalanine or tryptophan.

TRBJ2-3 | TRBV6-6 | CASSYRQGGTDTQYF
TRBJ2-7 | TRBV6-5 | CASRPDRGGSYEQYF
TRBJ1-3 | TRBV10-3 | CAISQGLLSGNTIYF
TRBJ1-1 | TRBV4-1 | CASSQEKTGTSTEAFF
TRBJ2-1 | TRBV5-6 | CASSSDGLAAYNEQFF
TRBJ2-3 | TRBV7-8 | CASSLGTGSSTDTQYF
TRBJ1-2 | TRBV28 | CASRSRTGGYGYTF
TRBJ1-6 | TRBV11-2 | CASSLVRGYNSPLHF
TRBJ1-2 | TRBV6-5 | CASRASGQGANGYTF
TRBJ1-6 | TRBV5-1 | CASSLEQGANSPLHF
TRBJ2-3 | TRBV29-1 | CSLILAGGTDTQYF
TRBJ2-5 | TRBV5-1 | CASSWTGVGQETQYF
TRBJ2-7 | TRBV18 | CASSPGTTRKQYF
TRBJ2-1 | TRBV28 | CASRLTGAYNEQFF
TRBJ2-3 | TRBV5-4 | CASSLPRAGDTDTQYF
TRBJ2-1 | TRBV11-3 | CASSPPGGEQFF
TRBJ1-1 | TRBV5-1 | CASSLGTANTEAFF
TRBJ2-2 | TRBV11-3 | CASSLDRVAGELFF
TRBJ2-1 | TRBV29-1 | CSVVAGSLRNEQFF
TRBJ2-7 | TRBV11-2 | CASSLGQPSYEQYF
TRBJ1-5 | TRBV6-5 | CASSYNGRGNQPQHF
TRBJ1-4 | TRBV7-8 | CASSVDREKLFF
TRBJ1-1 | TRBV7-9 | CASSLVGSEAFF
TRBJ1-4 | TRBV10-3 | CAIRRSRATNEKLFF
TRBJ2-7 | TRBV6-5 | CASSYRGQGIHEQYF
TRBJ1-5 | TRBV4-1 | CASSLTGDSNQPQHF
TRBJ1-6 | TRBV7-9 | CASSPSGTDNSPLHF
TRBJ1-1 | TRBV5-1 | CASSLGQHTEAFF
TRBJ2-1 | TRBV7-9 | CASSPGQKNEQFF
TRBJ2-1 | TRBV28 | CASSSGLAGRDEQFF
TRBJ2-7 | TRBV5-1 | CASSGRTDTYEQYF
TRBJ2-3 | TRBV29-1 | CSGSGRAGTDTQYF
TRBJ2-7 | TRBV5-1 | CASSFQVGYEQYF
TRBJ2-3 | TRBV7-3 | CASSYGGGADTQYF
TRBJ1-4 | TRBV4-3 | CASSHGQGNEKLFF
TRBJ2-5 | TRBV7-2 | CASSRDNLQETQYF
TRBJ2-1 | TRBV6-5 | CASIPTSGNHNEQFF
TRBJ2-2 | TRBV5-1 | CASSPGTDHTGELFF
TRBJ2-7 | TRBV27 | CASSLSGLPYEQYF
TRBJ1-5 | TRBV7-9 | CASSRAFLNSNQPQHF
TRBJ2-7 | TRBV7-9 | CASSSRAGSYEQYF
TRBJ1-2 | TRBV29-1 | CSVLQLYGYTF
TRBJ1-2 | TRBV19 | CASSNPDTYGYTF
TRBJ1-2 | TRBV7-2 | CASSLGGTGFNYGYTF
TRBJ2-7 | TRBV29-1 | CSAARDSYEQYF
TRBJ1-6 | TRBV28 | CATLHGQPSYNSPLHF
TRBJ2-3 | TRBV28 | CASRGSGTGLTSTDTQYF